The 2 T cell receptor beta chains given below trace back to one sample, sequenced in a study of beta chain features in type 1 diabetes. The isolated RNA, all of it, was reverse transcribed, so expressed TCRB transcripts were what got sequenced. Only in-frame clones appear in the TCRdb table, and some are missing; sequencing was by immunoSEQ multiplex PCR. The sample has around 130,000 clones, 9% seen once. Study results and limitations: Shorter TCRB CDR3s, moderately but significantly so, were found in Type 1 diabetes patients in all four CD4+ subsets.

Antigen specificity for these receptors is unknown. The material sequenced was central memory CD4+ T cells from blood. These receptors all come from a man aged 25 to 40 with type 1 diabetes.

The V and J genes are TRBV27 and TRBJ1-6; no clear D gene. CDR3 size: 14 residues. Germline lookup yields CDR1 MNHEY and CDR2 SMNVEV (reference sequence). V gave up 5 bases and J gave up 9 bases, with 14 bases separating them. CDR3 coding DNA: TGTGCCAGCAGTCAGACAAGAGGAGGTTCACCCCTCCACTTT. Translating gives CASSQTRGGSPLHF.

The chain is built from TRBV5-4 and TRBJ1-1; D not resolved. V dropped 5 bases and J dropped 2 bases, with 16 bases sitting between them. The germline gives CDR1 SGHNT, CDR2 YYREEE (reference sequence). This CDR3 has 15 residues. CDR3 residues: CASSPSGGINTEAFF. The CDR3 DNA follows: TGTGCCAGCAGTCCGTCTGGAGGGATAAACACTGAAGCTTTCTTT.